This TCR beta chain was documented in a study of PD-1 blockade in classical Hodgkin lymphoma. The overall study: Every 2 weeks, patients got 3 mg/kg intravenous nivolumab. Findings of the study overall: Reports described newly diagnosed patients as having lower baseline TCR diversity than healthy donors. Among the patients, those starting nivolumab under 1 year after ASCT were excluded.

All trial patients relapsed after autologous stem cell transplantation. Of note for this clone: Antigen specificity is unknown.

The CDR3 runs to 14 residues. V was clipped by 4 bases and J by 7 bases, with 13 bases between them. CDR1 is MGHDK and CDR2 is SYGVNS in the germline V gene. The data were produced by immunoSEQ multiplex PCR, yet TCRdb's version contains in-frame clones alone and is incomplete. The sample includes over 50,000 clones, over 75% of them seen just once. This specimen was peripheral blood mononuclear cells (PBMCs), taken at baseline. The V gene is TRBV25-1, the J gene TRBJ2-2, with D possibly TRBD2 on 6 matching bases. This TCR derives from a human donor with classical Hodgkin lymphoma. DNA of the CDR3: TGTGCCAGCAGTGGGAGGGAATGGAGCGGGGAGCTGTTTTTT. This codes for CASSGREWSGELFF.